Listed below are T cell receptor beta chains from one sample, sequenced in a study of cytomegalovirus exposure and HLA in healthy donors. Repertoires were generated with immunoSEQ multiplex PCR, while TCRdb's copy carries only in-frame clones and drops some. The table shows about 170,000 clones, with around four fifths occurring only once. The sample consisted of PBMCs. These receptors were collected from a woman aged 30 to 39 in good health and CMV-seropositive. Each CDR3 is given without its conserved first and last residue.

J gene | V gene | CDR3 protein
TRBJ2-3 | TRBV9 | ASSVGLAGVTDTQY
TRBJ2-7 | TRBV7-2 | ASSLRGSYEQY
TRBJ1-5 | TRBV12-5 | ASGFGVSDQPQH
TRBJ2-1 | TRBV15 | ATSRGVGLGPSYNEQF
TRBJ2-2 | TRBV15 | ATSRTGGRTGELF
TRBJ2-6 | TRBV19 | ASSPGRANVLT
TRBJ1-4 | TRBV5-1 | ASSLDGYGKLF
TRBJ2-1 | TRBV29-1 | SVLLAGLSSYNEQF
TRBJ2-7 | TRBV6-1 | ASSESSGSAYEQY
TRBJ2-1 | TRBV30 | ACRSYNEQF
TRBJ2-7 | TRBV25-1 | ASSESPGTGSYEQY
TRBJ2-3 | TRBV7-2 | ASSLARESTDTQY
TRBJ1-1 | TRBV27 | ASSSPTGGGVNTEAF
TRBJ2-3 | TRBV6-5 | ASSTSGFTDTQY
TRBJ1-1 | TRBV7-8 | ASSPRGGVNTEAF
TRBJ2-3 | TRBV6-1 | ASSESWDRPWGTDTQY
TRBJ2-5 | TRBV9 | ASSVGNFQETQY
TRBJ2-3 | TRBV30 | AWSPGRDDTQY
TRBJ2-5 | TRBV5-4 | ASSLGLQNQETQY
TRBJ2-1 | TRBV5-1 | ASRSSGQGLVDFPF
TRBJ2-2 | TRBV19 | ASRTSGQGLSGELF
TRBJ2-2 | TRBV4-3 | ASSQDYGTANTGELF
TRBJ1-5 | TRBV7-3 | ASSPDRGPRSNQPQH
TRBJ2-1 | TRBV5-1 | ASSPIALSSYNEQF
TRBJ2-2 | TRBV5-4 | ASSLTLNTGELF
TRBJ2-2 | TRBV7-7 | ASSASGSGIGELF